The 19 T cell receptor beta chains listed next were all sequenced from one sample in a study of blood T cells in healthy people across ages. The use of a sample-barcoded 5' primer and a J-beta primer mix characterized a second PCR of roughly 7 to 12 cycles. TCRdb re-derived calls from the 5' RACE reads in MiXCR, one entry per CDR3 protein. In the table there are hundreds of thousands of distinct CDR3 sequences, 58% of which are singletons. Sequencing used blood. The receptor source for this set is a young man in good health.

This clonotype was detected a few times. This chain links TRBV29-1 with TRBJ2-5; 13 nucleotides match TRBD2. The V and J ends lost 5 bases and 11 bases, in that order; junction bases with no gene match: 8. Germline lookup yields CDR1 SQVTM and CDR2 ANQGSEA. This CDR3 is 13 amino acids long. The CDR3 bases are TGCAGCGTTATAACTAGCGGGAGGGGTGAGCAGTACTTC. Encoded protein: CSVITSGRGEQYF.

The chain couples TRBV30 to TRBJ2-1; the match to TRBD2 covers 9 bases. The CDR3 covers 17 residues. Germline lookup yields CDR1 GTSNPN and CDR2 SVGIG (reference sequence). V lost 3 bases to trimming and J lost 7 bases; unmatched junction nucleotides: 16. CDR3 protein: CAWRLPGGRANGNEQFF. CDR3 bases: TGTGCCTGGAGATTACCTGGCGGGAGGGCCAATGGGAATGAGCAGTTCTTC.

The chain couples TRBV7-6 to TRBJ1-2; D is unresolved. Deletions cut 5 bases from V and 2 bases from J, with 15 bases between. CDR3 length: 15 residues. Germline V gives CDR1 SGHVS, CDR2 FNYEAQ. The CDR3 loop reads CASSPGPVGNYGYTF. CDR3 in DNA: TGTGCCAGCAGCCCTGGACCAGTCGGAAACTATGGCTACACCTTC.

The CDR3 reads CASSENLQDGYTF. Written as DNA, the CDR3 is TGCGCCAGCAGCGAGAACCTTCAGGATGGCTACACCTTC. The rearrangement links TRBV5-1 to TRBJ1-2; D remains unclear. CDR3 length equals 13 residues. The V and J ends lost 4 bases and 6 bases respectively, with 13 bases between them. Germline assignment: CDR1 SGHRS and CDR2 YFSETQ.

The rearrangement joins TRBV20-1 to TRBJ2-7; tentative D call: TRBD1 (6 bases). The V and J ends lost 3 bases and 3 bases respectively, with 21 bases between them. The CDR3 runs 16 residues. Germline-derived CDR1 and CDR2 are DFQATT and SNEGSKA (reference sequence). In DNA form, the CDR3 reads TGCAGTGCTAGTCGTGGACAGACCAGTCCTATCTACGAGCAGTACTTC. It encodes CSASRGQTSPIYEQYF.

This clonotype was picked up a small number of times. V and J are TRBV19 and TRBJ2-1; D is possibly TRBD1 (5 bases). The germline V gene has CDR1 LNHDA and CDR2 SQIVND (reference sequence). The CDR3 runs to 15 residues. The V gene lost 7 bases and the J gene lost 5 bases, with 18 bases spanning the gap. CDR3 in amino acids: CASKKGRALNNEQFF. Written as DNA, the CDR3 is TGTGCCAGTAAAAAGGGCAGGGCCCTTAACAATGAGCAGTTCTTC.

This clonotype was observed a few times. The chain combines TRBV29-1 with TRBJ2-3, with TRBD2 identical over 7 bases. The CDR3 runs 12 residues. After removal of 6 bases from V and 4 bases from J, the junction contained 4 bases not matched to a gene. Looked up from germline, CDR1 is SQVTM and CDR2 is ANQGSEA. The CDR3 loop reads CSVGTTPDTQYF. As DNA, the CDR3 is TGCAGCGTCGGGACTACACCAGATACGCAGTATTTT.

This clonotype was seen at least ten times. The chain combines TRBV7-6 with TRBJ1-6; D remains unclear. Trimming removed 1 base at V and 6 bases at J, with 7 bases between. This CDR3 has 14 residues. CDR1 SGHVS and CDR2 FNYEAQ come from the germline V gene. Here the CDR3 DNA reads TGTGCCAGCAGCTTAGGGCAGTCTAATTCACCCCTCCACTTT. Protein product: CASSLGQSNSPLHF.

J is TRBJ2-7 and V is TRBV11-1; tentative D call: TRBD2 (7 bases). Germline-derived CDR1 and CDR2 are SGHAT and FQDESV (reference sequence). CDR3 size: 16 residues. V dropped 1 base and J dropped 0 bases, with 13 bases sitting between them. The CDR3 DNA follows: TGTGCCAGCAGCTTAGTTGCGGGGGCTAACTCCTACGAGCAGTACTTC. It codes for CASSLVAGANSYEQYF.

This chain links TRBV20-1 with TRBJ2-4; 8 bases line up with TRBD1. CDR3 length equals 15 residues. V lost 6 bases, J lost 6 bases, and 13 bases stayed unmatched. In germline, CDR1 is DFQATT, CDR2 SNEGSKA (reference sequence). As DNA, the CDR3 is TGCAGTGCAACAGGACAGGGTGGAGTGATAAACATTCAGTACTTC. Translating it yields CSATGQGGVINIQYF.

This sequence joins TRBV5-1 and TRBJ1-2; 7 nucleotides line up with TRBD1. In germline, CDR1 is SGHRS, CDR2 YFSETQ. The CDR3 has 15 residues. With V trimmed by 4 bases and J by 2 bases, 8 bases remained unmatched. The CDR3 region has the DNA TGCGCCAGCAGCCTGGGGACAGCCCGCAACTATGGCTACACCTTC. It yields the protein CASSLGTARNYGYTF.

This clonotype occurred a few times. V gene TRBV5-1 combines with J gene TRBJ2-7, with D perhaps matching TRBD2 (6 bases). CDR1 and CDR2 from the germline V gene are SGHRS and YFSETQ. CDR3 length: 14 amino acids. The V end was cut by 2 bases, the J end by 4 bases, with 13 bases between. CDR3 residues: CASSFSPGTYEQYF. CDR3 coding DNA: TGCGCCAGCAGCTTTTCCCCAGGGACTTACGAGCAGTACTTC.

The chain has TRBV3-1 and TRBJ1-4; 8 positions agree with TRBD1. Germline-derived CDR1 and CDR2 are LGHDT and YNNKEL (reference sequence). The junction had 6 bases not matched to a gene; V was cut back by 8 bases and J by 7 bases. The CDR3 is made up of 13 amino acids. The CDR3 DNA reads as TGTGCCAGCGCTCAGGGGGCTAGTGAAAAACTGTTTTTT. It codes for CASAQGASEKLFF.

This chain uses TRBV30 with TRBJ1-5; D is unresolved. CDR1 and CDR2 (germline): GTSNPN, SVGIG (reference sequence). There are 14 residues in the CDR3. V lost 0 bases and J 0 bases, leaving 6 bases between the germline ends. DNA for the CDR3: TGTGCCTGGAGTGTACCCAGTAGCAATCAGCCCCAGCATTTT. Its translation: CAWSVPSSNQPQHF. The full variable domain, its missing parts supplied by reference TRBV30 and TRBJ1-5, is SQTIHQWPATLVQPVGSPLSLECTVEGTSNPNLYWYRQAAGRGLQLLFYSVGIGQISSEVPQNLSASRPQDRQFILSSKKLLLSDSGFYLCAWSVPSSNQPQHFGDGTRLSIL.

The chain joins TRBV9 to TRBJ2-7; 7 nucleotides agree with TRBD1. Germline CDR1 SGDLS, CDR2 YYNGEE. The trim removed 0 bases at V and 0 bases at J, leaving 3 bases unmatched. This CDR3 comprises 15 residues. The CDR3 loop is CASSVGDSPSYEQYF. CDR3 coding DNA: TGTGCCAGCAGCGTAGGGGACAGCCCCTCCTACGAGCAGTACTTC. Complete variable domain (other parts from reference TRBV9 and TRBJ2-7): DSGVTQTPKHLITATGQRVTLRCSPRSGDLSVYWYQQSLDQGLQFLIQYYNGEERAKGNILERFSAQQFPDLHSELNLSSLELGDSALYFCASSVGDSPSYEQYFGPGTRLTVT.

There are a few counts of this clonotype. The genes are TRBV3-1 and TRBJ1-1, with 7 nucleotides matching TRBD1. V lost 5 bases and J lost 0; bases outside the gene matches: 3. The CDR3 extends over 14 amino acids. Germline CDR1 reads LGHDT; CDR2 reads YNNKEL (reference sequence). As DNA, the CDR3 is TGTGCCAGCAGCGACAGGGCCATGAACACTGAAGCTTTCTTT. Translated, it gives CASSDRAMNTEAFF.

The genes are TRBV6-5 and TRBJ1-6, with D uncertain. Germline CDR1 reads MNHEY; CDR2 reads SVGAGI. V lost 2 bases to trimming and J lost 8 bases, with 13 bases between them. The CDR3 has 15 residues. The CDR3 DNA is TGTGCCAGCAGTTACGCAGCCTTCAGCGATTCACCCCTCCACTTT. The encoded protein is CASSYAAFSDSPLHF.

For this clonotype: This may arise from a read error, as a much more abundant clone is one base away. The chain employs TRBV28 and TRBJ2-5; no clear D gene. The CDR3 is 12 amino acids. Germline-derived CDR1 and CDR2 are MDHEN and SYDVKM. CDR3 residues: CAGSLFAETQYF. CDR3 DNA: TGTGCCGGCAGTTTATTTGCGGAGACCCAGTACTTC.

The V call is TRBV9, the J call TRBJ2-3, with D tentatively TRBD2 (6 bases). Germline V gene data show CDR1 as SGDLS and CDR2 as YYNGEE. V was cut by 0 bases and J by 3 bases, with 14 bases left in between. This CDR3 is 16 amino acids long. The CDR3 here is CASSVELVGRTDTQYF. The CDR3 region has the DNA TGTGCCAGCAGCGTAGAACTAGTCGGGAGAACAGATACGCAGTATTTT.